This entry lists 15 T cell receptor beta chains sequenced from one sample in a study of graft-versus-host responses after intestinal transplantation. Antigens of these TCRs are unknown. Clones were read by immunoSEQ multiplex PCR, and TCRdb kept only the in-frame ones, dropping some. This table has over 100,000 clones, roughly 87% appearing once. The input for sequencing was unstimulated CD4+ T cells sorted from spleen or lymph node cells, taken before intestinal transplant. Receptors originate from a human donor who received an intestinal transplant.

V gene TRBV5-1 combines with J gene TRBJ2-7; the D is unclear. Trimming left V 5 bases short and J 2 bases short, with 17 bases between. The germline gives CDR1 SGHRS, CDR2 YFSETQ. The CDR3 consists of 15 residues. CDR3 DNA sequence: TGCGCCAGCAGGGTAGGGCCCTATCCTCCCTACGAGCAGTACTTC. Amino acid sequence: CASRVGPYPPYEQYF.

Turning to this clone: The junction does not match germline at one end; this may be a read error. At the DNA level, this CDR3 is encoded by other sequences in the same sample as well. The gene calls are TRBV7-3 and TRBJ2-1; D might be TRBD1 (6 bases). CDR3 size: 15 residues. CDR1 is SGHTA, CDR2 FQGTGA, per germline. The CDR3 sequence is CASSPLQGFLNEQFF. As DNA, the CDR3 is TGCGCCAGCAGCCCGCTACAGGGATTCCTCAATGAGCAGTTCTTC.

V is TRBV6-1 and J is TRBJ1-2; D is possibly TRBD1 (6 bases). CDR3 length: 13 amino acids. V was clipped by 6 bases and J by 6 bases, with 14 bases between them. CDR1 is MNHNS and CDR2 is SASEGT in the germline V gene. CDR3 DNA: TGTGCCAGCAGCAAATACAGGGAACATGGCTACACCTTC. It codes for CASSKYREHGYTF.

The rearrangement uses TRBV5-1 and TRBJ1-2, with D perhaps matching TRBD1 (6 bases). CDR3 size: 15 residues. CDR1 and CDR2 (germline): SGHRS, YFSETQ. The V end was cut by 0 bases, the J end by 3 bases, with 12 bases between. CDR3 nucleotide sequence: TGCGCCAGCAGCTTGGGCAGGGGACAAGACTATGGCTACACCTTC. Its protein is CASSLGRGQDYGYTF.

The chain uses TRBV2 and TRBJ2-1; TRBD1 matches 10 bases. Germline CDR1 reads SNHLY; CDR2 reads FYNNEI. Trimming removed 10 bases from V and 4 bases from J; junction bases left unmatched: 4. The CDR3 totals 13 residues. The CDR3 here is CATGQGVYNEQFF. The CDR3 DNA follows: TGTGCCACCGGACAGGGGGTATACAATGAGCAGTTCTTC.

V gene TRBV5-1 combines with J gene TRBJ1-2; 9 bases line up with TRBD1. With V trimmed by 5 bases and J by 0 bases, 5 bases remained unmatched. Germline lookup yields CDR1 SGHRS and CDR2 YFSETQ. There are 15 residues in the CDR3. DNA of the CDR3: TGCGCCAGCAGACAGGGACAGGGACCTAACTATGGCTACACCTTC. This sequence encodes CASRQGQGPNYGYTF.

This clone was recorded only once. The DNA of the CDR3 is TGTGCCAGCTCACCGCTGCCTCGAGGGGGGGACACTGAAGCTTTCTTT. This translates into CASSPLPRGGDTEAFF. The V and J genes are TRBV18 and TRBJ1-1; tentative D call: TRBD1 (6 bases). CDR1 and CDR2 from the germline V gene are KGHSH and LQKENI. The CDR3 is 16 residues long. The ends were cut back, 3 bases at V and 3 bases at J, with 17 bases in the middle.

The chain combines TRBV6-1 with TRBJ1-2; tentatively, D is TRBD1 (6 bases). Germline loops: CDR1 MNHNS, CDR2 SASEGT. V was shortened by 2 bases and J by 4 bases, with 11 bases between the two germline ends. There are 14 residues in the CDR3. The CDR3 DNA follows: TGTGCCAGCAGTGAAAGTTCAGGGGCCTATGGCTACACCTTC. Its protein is CASSESSGAYGYTF.

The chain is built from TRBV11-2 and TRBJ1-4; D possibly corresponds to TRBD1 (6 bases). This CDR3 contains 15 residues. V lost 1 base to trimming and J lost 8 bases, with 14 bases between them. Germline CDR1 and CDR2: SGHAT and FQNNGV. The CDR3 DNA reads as TGTGCCAGCAGCTTAGTCACGGGGGGGCACGAAAAACTGTTTTTT. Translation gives CASSLVTGGHEKLFF.

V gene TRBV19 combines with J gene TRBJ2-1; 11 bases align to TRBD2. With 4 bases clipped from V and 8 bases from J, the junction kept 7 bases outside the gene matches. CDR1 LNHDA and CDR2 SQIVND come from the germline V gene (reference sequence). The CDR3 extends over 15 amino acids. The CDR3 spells CASSTHSGGADEQFF. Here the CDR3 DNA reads TGTGCCAGTAGTACCCATAGCGGGGGGGCAGATGAGCAGTTCTTC.

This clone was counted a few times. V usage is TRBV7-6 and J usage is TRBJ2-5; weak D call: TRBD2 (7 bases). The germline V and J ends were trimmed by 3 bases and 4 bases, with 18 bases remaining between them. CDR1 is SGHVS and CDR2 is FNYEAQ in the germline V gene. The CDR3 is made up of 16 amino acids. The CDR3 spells CASSFGGGRVRETQYF. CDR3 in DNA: TGTGCCAGCAGCTTCGGGGGCGGGAGAGTTCGAGAGACCCAGTACTTC.

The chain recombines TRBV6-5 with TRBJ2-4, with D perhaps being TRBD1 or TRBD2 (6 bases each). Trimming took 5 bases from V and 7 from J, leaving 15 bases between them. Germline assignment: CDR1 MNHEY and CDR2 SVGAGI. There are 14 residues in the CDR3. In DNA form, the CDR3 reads TGTGCCAGCAGTCTACACCTAGGGGGGAACATTCAGTACTTC. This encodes CASSLHLGGNIQYF.

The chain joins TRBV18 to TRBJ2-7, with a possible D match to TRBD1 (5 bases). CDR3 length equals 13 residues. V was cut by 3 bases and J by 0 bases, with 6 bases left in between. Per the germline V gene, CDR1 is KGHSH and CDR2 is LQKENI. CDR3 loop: CASSPDSSYEQYF. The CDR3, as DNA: TGTGCCAGCTCACCCGACAGCTCCTACGAGCAGTACTTC. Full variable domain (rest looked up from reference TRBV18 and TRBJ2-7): NAGVMQNPRHLVRRRGQEARLRCSPMKGHSHVYWYRQLPEEGLKFMVYLQKENIIDESGMPKERFSAEFPKEGPSILRIQQVVRGDSAAYFCASSPDSSYEQYFGPGTRLTVT.

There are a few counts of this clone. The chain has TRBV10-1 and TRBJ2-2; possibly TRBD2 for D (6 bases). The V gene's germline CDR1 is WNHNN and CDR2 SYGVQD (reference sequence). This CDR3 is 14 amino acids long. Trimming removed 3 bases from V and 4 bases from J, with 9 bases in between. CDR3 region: CASSDSGSTGELFF. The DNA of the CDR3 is TGCGCCAGCAGTGACAGCGGGTCCACCGGGGAGCTGTTTTTT.

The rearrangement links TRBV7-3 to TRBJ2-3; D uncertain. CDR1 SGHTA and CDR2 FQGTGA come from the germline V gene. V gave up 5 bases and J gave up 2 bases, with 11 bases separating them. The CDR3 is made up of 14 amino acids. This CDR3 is CASSQGPYTDTQYF. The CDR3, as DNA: TGTGCCAGCAGCCAAGGGCCTTACACAGATACGCAGTATTTT.